This TCR beta chain stems from a study of blood T cell repertoires in COVID-19. Study-level information: Cohort 3 recovered donors had two negative PCRs, clearance, or symptom resolution. Italy, Spain and the United States were the sources of the convalescent and acute COVID-19 samples.

Assay: immunoSEQ multiplex PCR; the TCRdb copy retains only in-frame clones and omits some. The sample contains a few hundred thousand clones, about 89% of which appear only once. Everyone who took part was about 18 to 89 years old, and they came from about 25 US areas. CDR3 length: 14 residues. The germline CDR1 and CDR2 sequences are KGHSH and LQKENI. V was pared by 2 bases and J by 6 bases, with 11 bases between. Input material: PBMCs or T cells enriched from blood (not recorded which). The sequence was obtained from a man aged 35 to 55 in a cohort exposed to, infected with or recovered from COVID-19 (not recorded which). The V and J genes are TRBV18 and TRBJ2-1, with TRBD1 as a possible D gene (5 bases). The CDR3 region is CASSPFQGGNEQFF. CDR3 sequence (DNA): TGTGCCAGCTCACCATTCCAGGGTGGCAATGAGCAGTTCTTC.